This is a list of T cell receptor beta chains from one sample in a study of CD8 T cells in Susac syndrome. TCRdb independently ran MiXCR on the immunoSEQ multiplex PCR reads; one entry per CDR3 protein. The data show about 130,000 distinct CDR3 sequences, approximately 95% seen once. Sequenced: CD8+ T cells from PBMCs. Receptor source: a human donor with Susac syndrome. Both conserved end residues are part of each CDR3. Fields, in order: V gene, J gene, clone size, D gene, CDR3 length, CDR3 DNA, CDR3 protein. The D gene is left open where the match is weak. Where a row states a size, it is once, few, many or the class of an expanded clone; other rows omit it.

TRBV11-2	TRBJ2-3	-	TRBD2	20	TGTGCCAGCAGCTTACGTCTTACTCATGCGGGAGAGTCTTTTGCAGATACGCAGTATTTT	CASSLRLTHAGESFADTQYF
TRBV5-4	TRBJ1-4	once	TRBD1	17	TGTGCCAGCAGCTCCATTGGACAGGGGGCGACTAATGAAAAACTGTTTTTT	CASSSIGQGATNEKLFF
TRBV13	TRBJ1-1	-	TRBD1	16	TGTGCCAGCAGCTCCCCACAGGGGGCAATGATCACTGAAGCTTTCTTT	CASSSPQGAMITEAFF
TRBV7-3	TRBJ2-7	once	TRBD1	13	TGTGCCAGCAGCTGGGACAGGGACTACGAGCAGTACTTC	CASSWDRDYEQYF
TRBV13	TRBJ1-2	-	-	14	TGTGCCAGCAGGGAGGCCGGCCTCCACTATGGCTACACCTTC	CASREAGLHYGYTF
TRBV29-1	TRBJ1-2	once	-	10	TGCAGCGTTGAAAACTATGGCTACACCTTC	CSVENYGYTF
TRBV28	TRBJ2-2	-	TRBD1	15	TGTGCCAGCAGGCATGACAGGGCTAACACCGGGGAGCTGTTTTTT	CASRHDRANTGELFF
TRBV11-2	TRBJ2-5	-	TRBD2	20	TGTGCCAGCAGCTTAGTTTCGGGGCTAGCGGGAGCCACCCAAGGGACGACCCAGTACTTC	CASSLVSGLAGATQGTTQYF
TRBV11-2	TRBJ1-4	-	-	12	TGTGCCAGCAGCCGCGGCAGGGAAAAACTGTTTTTT	CASSRGREKLFF
TRBV6-1	TRBJ2-3	-	-	13	TGTGCCAGCACGGGGGCCAGCACAGATACGCAGTATTTT	CASTGASTDTQYF